Sequencing of this T cell receptor (beta chain) was carried out in a study of Graves' ophthalmopathy and Graves' hyperthyroidism listed by TCRdb under 2018. Describing the broader study: Stable hyperthyroidism was defined as no progression to ophthalmopathy within 18 months of follow-up. To tell Graves' ophthalmopathy apart from Graves' hyperthyroidism, and to predict which patients would progress to ophthalmopathy, the study relied on TCR beta repertoire signatures. In total, 135 blood samples were TCR-sequenced: 43 ophthalmopathy, over 70 hyperthyroidism and 17 hyperthyroidism-to-ophthalmopathy patients. A discovery set of about 99 patients (around 44 ophthalmopathy, 60 or so stable hyperthyroidism) was enrolled to explore V-J signatures distinguishing ophthalmopathy from hyperthyroidism. An independent validation cohort comprised 18 hyperthyroidism patients and some 16 patients who later progressed from hyperthyroidism to ophthalmopathy. T-cell repertoires of thyroid tissue and blood were compared in about 6 hyperthyroidism patients. Following sample collection, hyperthyroidism patients were given methimazole at a starting dose of 30 mg daily, and ophthalmopathy patients were given high-dose intravenous methylprednisolone.

For repertoire sequencing, TCR beta CDR3 regions were amplified from RNA transcripts. HTBI primers and the Qiagen OneStep RT-PCR kit were used in a first-round RT-PCR, which was followed by a second-round multiplex PCR, size selection and purification. Libraries were sequenced on an Illumina HiSeq2000 using paired-end 100 bp reads. From the authors' description of their analysis: SOAPnuke was used to process the reads, throwing out any read that had adapters, had uncalled bases, had a mean Phred below 15, or lacked an exact constant-primer or identifier match. COPE v1.2.5 was used to merge the high-quality paired reads. Each unique nucleotide sequence was defined as a clonotype, and clonotypes were aligned to IMGT TRB V, D and J references with MiTCR v1.1. Analysis was restricted to V-J combinations with a frequency above 0.0001, which covered approximately 99% of repertoires. For each V-J combination, a TCR clonal expansion and chaos score was defined as F50 clonal expansion divided by the chaos observed in the TCRdist matrix. Welch's t-statistics and random forest were used to reduce features to about 14 V-J combinations, which were fed into a naive Bayes classifier. The Morisita-Horn index was used to measure how similar the thyroid and blood repertoires were. TCRdb reran the public reads through fastp at Q25 and MiXCR, keeping productive beta chains. Rows with one shared CDR3 protein collapse into an entry with the most common genes and DNA. V and J calls and clone size were set by TCRdb, not the authors. The sample profile shows around 1,200,000 distinct CDR3 sequences; 35% to 40% of them were found once. The ten biggest clones cover approximately 10% of the sample.

V loses 8 bases, J loses 3 bases, and the germline ends lie 17 bases apart. The germline V gene (reference sequence) supplies CDR1 LNHDA and CDR2 SQIVND. Its CDR3 holds 15 amino acids, cysteine through phenylalanine. Only the CDR3 part of the read is kept: 45 bases, read in frame from the first base. Hyperthyroidism patients were newly diagnosed, with disease duration under 2 months, and aged 18 to 65 years. Anyone with other autoimmune diseases, uncontrolled infections, pregnancy or lactation was excluded from the study. Clinical symptoms, serum thyroxine, TRAb, thyroid ultrasound and orbital computed tomography formed the basis of the diagnosis. Trizol reagent was used to extract the total RNA, and its quality was then checked on an Agilent 2100 Bioanalyzer. Paper-wide results and their limitations: In validation, the model predicted ophthalmopathy progression with about 71% sensitivity and 72.22% specificity; fewer than 15 predicted patients were CT-confirmed with GO in a median of 6.5 months. Most expanded thyroid clonotypes with frequency above 0.001 were also detected in blood, suggesting blood repertoires may reflect the thyroid immune response. The 13-signature model separated ophthalmopathy from stable hyperthyroidism with 85% to 90% sensitivity and less than 83% specificity in cross-validation, and 80%/75% in the test set. No statistical method was used to set the sample size in advance, and the investigators knew which group each participant was assigned to.

As to this clonotype: Its antigen has not been determined. Base quality data are lacking; no much larger clone is found one base away.

This clonotype was sampled from an adult man with Graves' hyperthyroidism. This chain joins TRBV19 to TRBJ1-5, with a tentative D gene TRBD1 over 5 matching bases. What was sequenced was peripheral blood or thyroid tissue (not recorded which). The nucleotide sequence is TGTGCCAGTCACATTGAGGGGTCTCACAATCAGCCCCAGCATTTT. It is translated as CASHIEGSHNQPQHF. The CDR3 plus the reference TRBV19 and TRBJ1-5 genes for the other parts give the full variable domain: DGGITQSPKYLFRKEGQNVTLSCEQNLNHDAMYWYRQDPGQGLRLIYYSQIVNDFQKGDIAEGYSVSREKKESFPLTVTSAQKNPTAFYLCASHIEGSHNQPQHFGDGTRLSIL.